This TCR beta chain was identified during a study of T cell responses to AZD1222 COVID-19 vaccine. Study in general: Investigators merged groups given second doses at roughly 4 or roughly 12 weeks. Overall study findings and caveats: Unmutated variant regions are reportedly the target of nearly half of TCRs that are spike-specific.

As concerns this clone: Its matching antigen is unknown.

The CDR3 covers 15 residues. CDR1 and CDR2 from the germline V gene are SGHAT and FQNNGV. V lost 3 bases to trimming and J lost 6 bases; unmatched junction nucleotides: 4. Sequencing was performed with immunoSEQ multiplex PCR; in TCRdb, only in-frame clones are kept and a portion is missing. The table shows about 150,000 clones, with about 91% occurring only once. Sequenced here: peripheral blood, sampled on day 0 of AZD1222 vaccination. The clonotype comes from an adult in good health. The chain employs TRBV11-2 and TRBJ1-5, with TRBD1 matching over 11 bases. In DNA, the CDR3 is TGTGCCAGCAGCTTGGGGACAGGGGGTTTTCAGCCCCAGCATTTT. Translating it yields CASSLGTGGFQPQHF.